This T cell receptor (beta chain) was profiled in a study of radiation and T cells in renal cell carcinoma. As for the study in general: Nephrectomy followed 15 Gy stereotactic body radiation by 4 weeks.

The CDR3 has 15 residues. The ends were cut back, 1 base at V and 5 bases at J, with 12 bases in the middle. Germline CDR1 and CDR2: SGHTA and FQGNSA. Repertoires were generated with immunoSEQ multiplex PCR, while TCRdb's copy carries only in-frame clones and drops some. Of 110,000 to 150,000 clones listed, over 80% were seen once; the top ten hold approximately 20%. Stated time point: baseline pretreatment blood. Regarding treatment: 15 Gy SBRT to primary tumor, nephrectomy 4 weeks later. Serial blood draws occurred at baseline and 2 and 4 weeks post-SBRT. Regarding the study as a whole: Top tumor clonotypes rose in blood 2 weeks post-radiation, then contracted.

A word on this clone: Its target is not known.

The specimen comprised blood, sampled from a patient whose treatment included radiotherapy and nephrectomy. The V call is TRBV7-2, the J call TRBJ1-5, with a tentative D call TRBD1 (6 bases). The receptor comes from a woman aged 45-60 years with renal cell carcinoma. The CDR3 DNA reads TGTGCCAGCAGCTTAGATACAGGGCGTCATCAGCCCCAGCATTTT. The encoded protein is CASSLDTGRHQPQHF.